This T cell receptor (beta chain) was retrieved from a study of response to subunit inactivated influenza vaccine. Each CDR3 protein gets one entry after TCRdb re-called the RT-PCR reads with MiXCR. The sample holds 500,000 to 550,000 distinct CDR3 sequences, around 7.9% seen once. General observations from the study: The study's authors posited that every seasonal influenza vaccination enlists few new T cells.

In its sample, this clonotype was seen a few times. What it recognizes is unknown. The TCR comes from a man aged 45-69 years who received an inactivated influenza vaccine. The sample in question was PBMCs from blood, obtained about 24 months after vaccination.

CDR3 coding DNA: TGCGCCAGCAGTCCCCGACACGGACTAGCGGGGGAAAGCACAGATACGCAGTATTTT. This translates into CASSPRHGLAGESTDTQYF. The chain recombines TRBV10-1 with TRBJ2-3, with 13 bases matching TRBD2. This CDR3 is 19 amino acids long. The germline V gene encodes CDR1 WNHNN and CDR2 SYGVQD (reference sequence). With V trimmed by 5 bases and J by 0 bases, 11 bases remained unmatched.